The present T cell receptor (beta chain) was sequenced within a study of T cell repertoires in cytomegalovirus infection. The wider study: Matching HLA type and CMV infection were both indicated by public TCR beta signatures. Findings and caveats of the study: Identification of carriers of CMV plus the relevant HLA was performed using cumulative public TCR beta family frequency. Clonotype analysis showed dominance of the ex vivo response by HLA-C-restricted CMV-specific TCR beta clonotypes.

Deletions cut 1 base from V and 4 bases from J, with 20 bases between. The CDR3 is made up of 16 amino acids. CDR1 is SQVTM and CDR2 is ANQGSEA in the germline V gene. TCRdb reprocessed the reads via MiXCR and lists one record per CDR3 protein. The sample yields under 50,000 distinct CDR3 sequences, around 20% seen once. This clonotype was counted only a few times. Antigen specificity is unknown. The sequenced material came from PBMCs, sequenced either directly or after in vitro stimulation (not recorded which). The sequence came from a human donor in good health (CMV status not recorded). Some clones in this sample may be carry-over from other donors' samples. The chain links TRBV29-1 to TRBJ2-7; the D gene could be TRBD1 or TRBD2 (6 bases each). The CDR3 is CSVEVGGSEGRYEQYF. As DNA, the CDR3 is TGCAGCGTTGAAGTAGGGGGGAGTGAGGGAAGGTACGAGCAGTACTTC.